A selection of T cell receptor beta chains follows, all from one sample in a study of early T cells in non-severe SARS-CoV-2 infection. MiXCR was run by TCRdb on the 5' RACE reads, yielding one entry per CDR3 protein. Of about 38,000 distinct CDR3 sequences listed, about 4.5% were seen once; the top ten hold 15% to 20%. The sequencing sample was made of whole blood. The receptors shown here come from an adult who was a healthcare worker with PCR-confirmed SARS-CoV-2 infection or an uninfected control (not recorded which). CDR3s include the opening cysteine and the closing phenylalanine or tryptophan. The order of the fields is J gene, D gene, clone size, V gene, CDR3 DNA, CDR3 protein. D genes are given only for firm matches. The size of a clone is reported for some rows only, either as once, few or many, or as a class for expanded clones.

TRBJ2-2 - many TRBV7-3 TGTGCCAGCAGCTTAGCAGGGATGGAGGACACCGGGGAGCTGTTTTTT CASSLAGMEDTGELFF
TRBJ2-7 - many TRBV25-1 TGTGCCAGCAGTGAATCGGGCTGGGAGCAGTACTTC CASSESGWEQYF
TRBJ1-4 - - TRBV27 TGTGCCAGCAGGGGGAATCGAAAGGAAAAACTGTTTTTT CASRGNRKEKLFF
TRBJ2-1 - many TRBV27 TGTGCCAGCAGTCCCCTGGGAGGGGGCGATGAGCAGTTCTTC CASSPLGGGDEQFF
TRBJ2-1 TRBD1 few TRBV5-4 TGTGCCAGCAGCGGGACAGGGGGCGATGAGCAGTTCTTC CASSGTGGDEQFF
TRBJ2-1 TRBD2 few TRBV5-1 TGCGCCAGCAGCTTGGAGGTAGCGGGCAAAGAGCAGTTCTTC CASSLEVAGKEQFF
TRBJ1-2 TRBD1 - TRBV10-3 TGTGCCACCAACTCACAGGGGAACTATGGCTACACCTTC CATNSQGNYGYTF
TRBJ1-2 - many TRBV25-1 TGTGCCAGCAGTGCGGGGTGGGCGAGCGGCTACACCTTC CASSAGWASGYTF
TRBJ2-7 TRBD2 many TRBV7-2 TGTGCCAGCAGCTTACTAGCGGGGGTCTACGAGCAGTACTTC CASSLLAGVYEQYF
TRBJ2-3 - many TRBV19 TGTGCCAGTAGTCAAGGGGATACGCAGTATTTT CASSQGDTQYF
TRBJ2-1 - many TRBV7-3 TGTGCCAGCAGCTTGGACGCTAGCTCCTACAATGAGCAGTTCTTC CASSLDASSYNEQFF
TRBJ2-7 TRBD2 many TRBV3-1 TGTGCCAGCAGCAAGAGCGGGAGGACCTACGAGCAGTACTTC CASSKSGRTYEQYF
TRBJ2-1 - few TRBV20-1 TGCAGTGCTAGCTTCGGGGCAGGCTCCTACAATGAGCAGTTCTTC CSASFGAGSYNEQFF
TRBJ2-1 - many TRBV29-1 TGCAGCGGGCAGGACACCCACAATGAGCAGTTCTTC CSGQDTHNEQFF
TRBJ1-3 TRBD1 many TRBV20-1 TGCAGTGCTAGAGATCAAGGACAGGGTAGAAACACCATATATTTT CSARDQGQGRNTIYF
TRBJ2-7 TRBD2 few TRBV11-2 TGTGCCAGCAGCTCGGTAGCGGGGGGGCGCTACGAGCAGTACTTC CASSSVAGGRYEQYF
TRBJ2-1 - many TRBV5-1 TGCGCCAGCACCCCGGGACACAACAATGAGCAGTTCTTC CASTPGHNNEQFF
TRBJ1-1 - few TRBV20-1 TGCAGTGCTAGAGAACTGGGAATGGCCACTGAAGCTTTCTTT CSARELGMATEAFF
TRBJ1-1 - - TRBV3-1 TGTGCCAGCAGCCAACCCAACAGGAACACTGAAGCTTTCTTT CASSQPNRNTEAFF
TRBJ2-1 - once TRBV6-8 TGTGCCAGCAAGAACCCCGGTGGCAATGAGCAGTTCTTC CASKNPGGNEQFF
TRBJ1-6 - many TRBV29-1 TGCAGCGTACGGGACTTGGAGAATTCACCCCTCCACTTT CSVRDLENSPLHF
TRBJ1-1 - many TRBV6-2/TRBV6-3 TGTGCCAGCAGCCCTGACCCGATGAACACTGAAGCTTTCTTT CASSPDPMNTEAFF
TRBJ2-1 TRBD2 many TRBV12-3/TRBV12-4 TGTGCCAGCAGTTTAAGCGGGGGGGATTTCAATGAGCAGTTCTTC CASSLSGGDFNEQFF
TRBJ1-4 - - TRBV3-1 TGTGCCAGCAGCCAAGTCCGGGGGCAAAAACTGTTTTTT CASSQVRGQKLFF
TRBJ1-2 - many TRBV6-1 TGTGCCAGCACGTTCAGGGGCAACTATGGCTACACCTTC CASTFRGNYGYTF
TRBJ2-7 - many TRBV11-2 TGTGCCAGCAGCTTAGAGGAAGGGCCCTACGAGCAGTACTTC CASSLEEGPYEQYF
TRBJ2-3 TRBD2 many TRBV6-1 TGTGCCAGCACCAGAGGATCTAGCGGGGGGGCTCGTAGCACAGATACGCAGTATTTT CASTRGSSGGARSTDTQYF
TRBJ1-1 - many TRBV9 TGTGCCAGCAGCCCCCGAGGTGAGGGGCGAGCTTTCTTT CASSPRGEGRAFF
TRBJ1-1 - many TRBV12-3/TRBV12-4 TGTGCCAGCAAACTCCGGGAGGCCACTGAAGCTTTCTTT CASKLREATEAFF
TRBJ2-2 - - TRBV30 TGTGCCTGGAGTGAAATCACAGACGGGGAGCCGTTTTTT CAWSEITDGEPFF
TRBJ2-5 TRBD1 many TRBV20-1 TGCAGTGCTCCAGGACAGGGCGGTGGGGAGACCCAGTACTTC CSAPGQGGGETQYF
TRBJ2-3 TRBD2 few TRBV5-1 TGCGCCTCCAGGGGACTAGCGGGAGACACAGATACGCAGTATTTT CASRGLAGDTDTQYF
TRBJ1-5 TRBD1 many TRBV19 TGTGCCAGTACTAGGGACAGGGGGGGCAATCAGCCCCAGCATTTT CASTRDRGGNQPQHF
TRBJ2-5 - - TRBV29-1 TGCAGCCCCCATCGAACCGAGACCCAGTACTTC CSPHRTETQYF
TRBJ1-1 - many TRBV20-1 TGCAGTGGTGGGTGGGGCACTGAAGCTTTCTTT CSGGWGTEAFF
TRBJ1-1 - many TRBV3-1 TGTGCCAGCAGCCAAGATTCCCAGGGCAGGGGCGCGGCTTTCTTT CASSQDSQGRGAAFF
TRBJ2-3 - - TRBV5-1 TGCGCCAGCAGCCCCCGCGGGGCAGATACGCAGTATTTT CASSPRGADTQYF
TRBJ1-1 - many TRBV24-1 TGTGCCACCAGTGATCTGGGGTACAGGTTGTCGGGGACTGAAGCTTTCTTT CATSDLGYRLSGTEAFF
TRBJ1-1 TRBD1 few TRBV4-2 TGTGCCAGCAGCCGATCAGGGACAGGAGTAATTAACACTGAAGCTTTCTTT CASSRSGTGVINTEAFF
TRBJ2-3 - many TRBV7-2 TGTGCCAGCAGCGTCACAGATACGCAGTATTTT CASSVTDTQYF
TRBJ2-1 TRBD2 many TRBV7-9 TGTGCCAGCACCGGGACTAGCGATGAGCAGTTCTTC CASTGTSDEQFF
TRBJ1-2 - - TRBV7-6 TGTGCCAGCAGCTCCAATCAGGGTCCCTATGGCTACACCTTC CASSSNQGPYGYTF
TRBJ1-2 TRBD1 many TRBV14 TGTGCCAGCAGCCAAAGCATCCGGGACAGGGGGAGTAATGGCTACACCTTC CASSQSIRDRGSNGYTF
TRBJ2-5 - many TRBV6-6 TGTGCCAGCAGTTACGACCCCGGGAGCAAGCAAGAGACCCAGTACTTC CASSYDPGSKQETQYF
TRBJ2-6 - many TRBV29-1 TGCAGCGCCCGTCCCCAAGGGGCCAACGTCCTGACTTTC CSARPQGANVLTF
TRBJ2-5 - many TRBV7-2 TGTGCCAGCAGCCTTTCGAGGGGGGGCCTAGAGACCCAGTACTTC CASSLSRGGLETQYF
TRBJ1-1 - few TRBV12-3/TRBV12-4 TGTGCCAGCAGTTCGGGGGGGGAGTCGGCTTTCTTT CASSSGGESAFF
TRBJ2-7 TRBD1 many TRBV11-2 TGTGCCAGCAGCTTAGATCTGGGGACAGGGGTTGAGCGGTACGAGCAGTACTTC CASSLDLGTGVERYEQYF